This T cell receptor beta chain was sequenced in a study of blood T cell repertoires in COVID-19 (dated by TCRdb to about 2020). With regard to the full study: Collaborator samples came from the United States, Italy and Spain and covered acute and convalescent phases of COVID-19. The material from the prospective study consisted of cDNA or gDNA derived from T cells, B-cell-depleted T cells, or PBMCs. Subjects who had been exposed to COVID-19, were actively infected with it, or had recovered from it provided the deeply sampled blood TCRbeta repertoires that made up the dataset. The repertoires were made available in a free public database intended to serve as a resource for research on the immune response to SARS-CoV-2. Samples were obtained from the ongoing ImmuneRACE study (first 160 participants) and from over 1,000 subjects provided by 6 global collaborators. Nearly every sample came with metadata listing a de-identified subject ID, COVID-19 status, age in years and sex. HLA class I and class II types, where available, came from metadata supplied by the sample provider rather than from assay-based typing.

Notes on this clone: It has no known antigen specificity. One base away there is no much larger clone; base qualities are not given.

The collaborating institutions used their own protocols to collect whole blood in K2EDTA tubes. For TCRbeta analysis, collaborators shipped samples in one of three forms: frozen whole blood, isolated PBMCs, or DNA extracted from either of those sample types. General findings and caveats noted by the study authors: Clinical and demographic metadata were provided uncurated, with the amount varying by source and participant.

TCRbeta CDR3 regions were amplified from genomic DNA using the immunoSEQ Assay, a bias-controlled multiplex PCR. As for how the authors treated the data: The number of nucleated cells in each sample was estimated from the amplification of reference gene primers within the assay. Sequence reads were collapsed and filtered to measure the absolute abundance of every unique TCRbeta CDR3 rearrangement. For each sample, productive Simpson clonality was calculated as the square root of Simpson's diversity index over productive rearrangements. The table comes from immuneACCESS by way of TCRdb, which keeps in-frame sequences with V and J called. Part of the clones is missing from these tables; in studies checked, under half for an unresolved V gene and the rest for unknown reasons. That table is the source of V, J and clone size, and D and trimming were worked out from the DNA. Here the sample has about 380,000 clones; 85% occur a single time. 3.5% to 4% of the sample goes to the ten largest clones.

Taken from cysteine to phenylalanine, the CDR3 has 15 residues. The retained sequence is limited to the CDR3, 45 bases, with the frame set at the first base. Trimming costs V 0 bases and J 7 bases, and their ends lie 13 bases apart. Sequences MNHEY (CDR1) and SVGAGI (CDR2) are obtained from the germline V gene. The chain is made from TRBV6-5 and TRBJ1-5; the D segment cannot be called with confidence. Sequenced input: peripheral blood. The TCR was taken from a woman younger than 30 with acute or convalescent COVID-19. The nucleotide sequence is TGTGCCAGCAGTTACTCGCCGGGGAGCGGGCAGCCCCAGCATTTT. It encodes CASSYSPGSGQPQHF.